These 23 T cell receptor beta chains were sequenced from one sample in a study of sequential checkpoint blockade in melanoma. Repertoires were generated with immunoSEQ multiplex PCR, while TCRdb's copy carries only in-frame clones and drops some. The sample includes about 18,000 clones, over 65% of them seen just once. Indicated treatment: randomized to nivolumab then ipilimumab (arm A) or the reverse (arm B). This specimen was tumor tissue (inferred from file names), taken from a patient given nivolumab and ipilimumab in sequence. Source of these receptors: a human donor with melanoma.

This chain links TRBV10-2 with TRBJ2-7, with a weak D call TRBD1 (6 bases). V lost 3 bases and J 6 bases, leaving 9 bases between the germline ends. The CDR3 consists of 12 residues. The V gene's germline CDR1 is WSHSY and CDR2 SAAADI. The CDR3 here is CASSEGGLEQYF. CDR3 sequence (DNA): TGCGCCAGCAGTGAAGGGGGTCTCGAGCAGTACTTC.

This clone was seen more than once but under ten times. This chain links TRBV30 with TRBJ2-3; D is unresolved. Deletions cut 0 bases from V and 0 bases from J, with 7 bases between. Germline CDR1 reads GTSNPN; CDR2 reads SVGIG (reference sequence). The CDR3 length is 14 residues. As DNA, the CDR3 is TGTGCCTGGAGTGTCTTGACTAGCACAGATACGCAGTATTTT. The encoded protein is CAWSVLTSTDTQYF.

Points on this clone: Mismatch with germline at one junction end may stem from a read error. This chain connects TRBV6-8 to TRBJ1-4; weak D call: TRBD1 (6 bases). Germline loops: CDR1 MNHGY, CDR2 SAAAGT. The CDR3 consists of 15 residues. The CDR3, as DNA: TGTGCCATCAGTGACTCTAACAGGGTAGAGGAAAAACTGTTTTTT. It specifies CAISDSNRVEEKLFF.

This clone appeared many times. This chain joins TRBV11-3 and TRBJ1-1; 8 positions agree with TRBD1. J was trimmed by 3 bases and V by 0 bases; bases with no gene match: 3. Germline values: CDR1 SGHNT, CDR2 YENEEA. The CDR3 runs 15 residues. CDR3 loop: CASSLEQGAYTEAFF. CDR3 DNA: TGTGCCAGCAGCTTAGAGCAGGGGGCGTACACTGAAGCTTTCTTT.

The rearrangement uses TRBV29-1 and TRBJ2-3, with D perhaps matching TRBD1 (6 bases). Germline V gene data show CDR1 as SQVTM and CDR2 as ANQGSEA. V was trimmed by 5 bases and J by 6 bases, leaving 15 bases between them. CDR3 size: 13 residues. CDR3 coding DNA: TGCAGCGTTTACCAGGGGACCGTGGATACGCAGTATTTT. Protein product: CSVYQGTVDTQYF.

The J gene is TRBJ2-3, the V gene TRBV12-5; tentative D call: TRBD2 (5 bases). In germline, CDR1 is LGHNT, CDR2 FRNRAP. V lost 7 bases and J lost 6, with 14 bases in between. The CDR3 extends over 13 amino acids. CDR3 in DNA: TGTGCTAGTGCAACATCTAGCCCCGATACGCAGTATTTT. It is translated as CASATSSPDTQYF. The full variable domain, with the rest looked up from reference TRBV12-5 and TRBJ2-3, is DARVTQTPRHKVTEMGQEVTMRCQPILGHNTVFWYRQTMMQGLELLAYFRNRAPLDDSGMPKDRFSAEMPDATLATLKIQPSEPRDSAVYFCASATSSPDTQYFGPGTRLTVL.

CDR3 in DNA: TGCAGCGTTGAAGGCGAGGGAGAAGAGACCCAGTACTTC. Protein sequence: CSVEGEGEETQYF. This chain uses TRBV4-1 with TRBJ2-5; possibly TRBD2 for D (5 bases). Germline CDR1 and CDR2: MGHRA and YSYEKL. This CDR3 contains 13 residues.

The genes are TRBV28 and TRBJ2-7; D is perhaps TRBD1 or TRBD2 (5 bases each). CDR3 size: 14 residues. Trimming stripped 8 bases from V and 2 bases from J, with 16 bases between. Germline V lookup: CDR1 MDHEN, CDR2 SYDVKM. In DNA, the CDR3 is TGTGCCAGCCTACTAGGGGTATTTCCCTACGAGCAGTACTTC. Protein: CASLLGVFPYEQYF.

CDR3 in DNA: TGTGCCAGCAGCCGTCACCAGGAAGTCGGGCAGTACTTC. This translates into CASSRHQEVGQYF. The V call is TRBV2, the J call TRBJ2-7; no definite D call. Trimming removed 6 bases at V and 9 bases at J, with 18 bases between. Per the germline V gene, CDR1 is SNHLY and CDR2 is FYNNEI. This CDR3 region has 13 residues.

V and J are TRBV11-3 and TRBJ1-1; 10 bases match TRBD1. V trimming: 5 bases; J trimming: 5 bases; junction bases outside the gene matches: 8. The CDR3 has 15 residues. Germline loops: CDR1 SGHNT, CDR2 YENEEA. The CDR3: CASSRWTGGKTEAFF. DNA for the CDR3: TGTGCCAGCAGCCGCTGGACAGGGGGAAAAACTGAAGCTTTCTTT.

V gene TRBV7-6 combines with J gene TRBJ2-7; 11 bases are shared with TRBD2. Germline V gene lookup returns CDR1 SGHVS and CDR2 FNYEAQ. V lost 6 bases and J lost 4; bases outside the gene matches: 8. The CDR3 is made up of 15 amino acids. This CDR3 is CASSHETSGMYEQYF. The DNA for the CDR3 is TGTGCCAGCAGTCACGAGACTAGCGGGATGTACGAGCAGTACTTC.

This sequence joins TRBV19 and TRBJ2-3, with a possible D match to TRBD2 (5 bases). The CDR3 runs 15 residues. V was pared by 3 bases and J by 5 bases, with 15 bases between. Germline-derived CDR1 and CDR2 are LNHDA and SQIVND (reference sequence). The CDR3 loop is CASSMVRALGDTQYF. The CDR3 nucleotides read TGTGCCAGTAGTATGGTGAGGGCCCTTGGAGATACGCAGTATTTT. Full variable domain (remainder filled in from reference TRBV19 and TRBJ2-3): DGGITQSPKYLFRKEGQNVTLSCEQNLNHDAMYWYRQDPGQGLRLIYYSQIVNDFQKGDIAEGYSVSREKKESFPLTVTSAQKNPTAFYLCASSMVRALGDTQYFGPGTRLTVL.

The chain recombines TRBV5-1 with TRBJ2-4, with 8 bases that match TRBD1. V gave up 4 bases and J gave up 9 bases; unmatched junction bases: 12. CDR1 is SGHRS and CDR2 is YFSETQ in the germline V gene. This CDR3 is 15 amino acids long. This CDR3 is CASSLGQERGGIQYF. The CDR3 DNA follows: TGCGCCAGCAGCCTGGGACAGGAGAGGGGTGGCATTCAGTACTTC.

V and J are TRBV18 and TRBJ2-2, with D maybe TRBD2 (6 bases). Germline CDR1 KGHSH, CDR2 LQKENI. Trimming left V 2 bases short and J 0 bases short, with 10 bases between. The CDR3 has 16 residues. CDR3 nucleotides: TGTGCCAGCTCACCATTTGGGGGGACGAACACCGGGGAGCTGTTTTTT. This codes for CASSPFGGTNTGELFF.

This chain connects TRBV9 to TRBJ2-1; 10 bases are a match to TRBD2. This CDR3 has 19 amino acids. V lost 5 bases, J lost 4 bases, and 18 bases stayed unmatched. Germline V gene data show CDR1 as SGDLS and CDR2 as YYNGEE. Written as DNA, the CDR3 is TGTGCCAGCAGTGAAGCGGGAGGGGGTTGGGCAAGGCGTTACAATGAGCAGTTCTTC. Amino acid sequence: CASSEAGGGWARRYNEQFF.

The rearrangement joins TRBV5-1 to TRBJ2-1, with 9 nucleotides matching TRBD2. Trimming took 1 base from V and 5 from J; bases not matched to a gene: 1. This CDR3 comprises 14 residues. Germline loops: CDR1 SGHRS, CDR2 YFSETQ. The CDR3 DNA reads as TGCGCCAGCAGCTTGTCTAGCGGGAACAATGAGCAGTTCTTC. This codes for CASSLSSGNNEQFF.

This clone was observed a handful of times. The chain recombines TRBV6-8 with TRBJ2-6; D perhaps matches TRBD1 (5 bases). The germline CDR1 and CDR2 sequences are MNHGY and SAAAGT. V shed 8 bases and J shed 4 bases, with 9 bases lying between them. This CDR3 is built from 13 residues. The CDR3 sequence: CASGNRGANVLTF. CDR3 sequence (DNA): TGTGCCAGCGGTAACAGGGGGGCCAACGTCCTGACTTTC.

The genes are TRBV19 and TRBJ1-5, with 7 nucleotides matching TRBD1. CDR1 is LNHDA and CDR2 is SQIVND in the germline V gene (reference sequence). Trimming took 5 bases from V and 0 from J; bases not matched to a gene: 10. The CDR3 covers 17 residues. The CDR3 nucleotides are TGTGCCAGTAGTCAACGGGACAGTGGGGTTAGCAATCAGCCCCAGCATTTT. It yields the protein CASSQRDSGVSNQPQHF.

The chain joins TRBV19 to TRBJ1-5; the D gene is possibly TRBD1 (5 bases). Deletions cut 5 bases from V and 3 bases from J, with 11 bases between. Germline values: CDR1 LNHDA, CDR2 SQIVND (reference sequence). The CDR3 loop spans 14 amino acids. As DNA, the CDR3 is TGTGCCAGTAGTTGGGGGGTCGCCAATCAGCCCCAGCATTTT. Residues: CASSWGVANQPQHF. Using reference TRBV19 and TRBJ1-5 for the parts outside the CDR3, the full variable domain is DGGITQSPKYLFRKEGQNVTLSCEQNLNHDAMYWYRQDPGQGLRLIYYSQIVNDFQKGDIAEGYSVSREKKESFPLTVTSAQKNPTAFYLCASSWGVANQPQHFGDGTRLSIL.

The gene calls are TRBV9 and TRBJ2-7, with D perhaps given as TRBD1 or TRBD2 (5 bases each). V was cut by 0 bases and J by 6 bases, with 13 bases left in between. Germline lookup yields CDR1 SGDLS and CDR2 YYNGEE. This CDR3 comprises 14 residues. This CDR3 reads CASSVGGREVEQYF. The DNA for the CDR3 is TGTGCCAGCAGCGTAGGGGGGAGAGAGGTCGAGCAGTACTTC.

The V call is TRBV30, the J call TRBJ1-1; D might be TRBD1 (5 bases). V dropped 4 bases and J dropped 0 bases, with 9 bases sitting between them. The CDR3 sequence is 13 residues long. Germline CDR1 and CDR2: GTSNPN and SVGIG (reference sequence). The CDR3 bases are TGTGCCTGGACCAGGGCCATGAACACTGAAGCTTTCTTT. Translating it yields CAWTRAMNTEAFF.

This chain joins TRBV14 and TRBJ2-7; D perhaps matches TRBD1 (6 bases). Deletions cut 3 bases from V and 7 bases from J, with 13 bases between. This CDR3 contains 13 residues. Germline values: CDR1 SGHDN, CDR2 FVKESK. CDR3: CASSQDTGREQYF. DNA of the CDR3: TGTGCCAGCAGCCAGGACACAGGGCGTGAGCAGTACTTC.

This chain connects TRBV16 to TRBJ1-4; D is uncertain. This CDR3 contains 14 residues. The germline V gene has CDR1 KGHSY and CDR2 FQNENV. Trimming took off 7 bases at V and 0 bases at J, with 9 bases between the two ends. Here the CDR3 DNA reads TGTGCCAGCACTACAGTGGCAACTAATGAAAAACTGTTTTTT. It translates to CASTTVATNEKLFF.